One and the same sample provided the 10 T cell receptor beta chains below, sequenced in a study of blood T cell repertoires in COVID-19. Sequencing used immunoSEQ multiplex PCR; TCRdb keeps in-frame clones, though not all of them. This sample has some 390,000 clones, with approximately 90% found just once. Sample: PBMCs or T cells enriched from blood (not recorded which). Source of these receptors: a man aged 25-40 years who had recovered from COVID-19.

The chain employs TRBV10-2 and TRBJ2-1, with D perhaps TRBD2 (6 bases). The V gene's germline CDR1 is WSHSY and CDR2 SAAADI. The germline V and J ends were trimmed by 6 bases and 0 bases, with 15 bases remaining between them. The CDR3 contains 16 residues. The CDR3 DNA is TGCGCCAGCAGAACACTAGCTCCGAGCTCCTACAATGAGCAGTTCTTC. Translated: CASRTLAPSSYNEQFF.

The chain uses TRBV28 and TRBJ2-6; TRBD2 agrees at 10 bases. Germline values: CDR1 MDHEN, CDR2 SYDVKM. CDR3 length equals 16 residues. The trim removed 6 bases at V and 4 bases at J, leaving 6 bases unmatched. CDR3 sequence reads: CASRLAGSTGANVLTF. In nucleotides, the CDR3 is TGTGCCAGCAGACTAGCGGGATCTACCGGGGCCAACGTCCTGACTTTC.

The chain couples TRBV28 to TRBJ1-5; no firm D call. The CDR3 contains 15 residues. Between the trimmed V and J ends, which lost 5 bases and 2 bases, there was a span of 13 bases. The germline V gene encodes CDR1 MDHEN and CDR2 SYDVKM. DNA of the CDR3: TGTGCCAGCAGTAAAGTAGGGAGGCGCAATCAGCCCCAGCATTTT. Translation gives CASSKVGRRNQPQHF. Full variable domain (rest looked up from reference TRBV28 and TRBJ1-5): DVKVTQSSRYLVKRTGEKVFLECVQDMDHENMFWYRQDPGLGLRLIYFSYDVKMKEKGDIPEGYSVSREKKERFSLILESASTNQTSMYLCASSKVGRRNQPQHFGDGTRLSIL.

This rearrangement joins TRBV28 to TRBJ1-2; no firm D call. The CDR3 spans 18 residues. V was shortened by 4 bases and J by 2 bases, with 23 bases between the two germline ends. CDR1 and CDR2 (germline): MDHEN, SYDVKM. The CDR3: CASSYEMIRWTGNYGYTF. Here the CDR3 DNA reads TGTGCCAGCAGTTATGAAATGATCCGATGGACGGGAAACTATGGCTACACCTTC.

The rearrangement uses TRBV25-1 and TRBJ1-3; 9 positions agree with TRBD1. CDR1 MGHDK and CDR2 SYGVNS come from the germline V gene. The CDR3 contains 17 residues. Trimming took 4 bases from V and 0 from J; bases not matched to a gene: 7. The CDR3 coding sequence is TGTGCCAGCAGTGCGACAGGGGGACAAAACTCTGGAAACACCATATATTTT. Protein sequence: CASSATGGQNSGNTIYF.

The chain's CDR3 is CASQQAGQGNQPQHF. The CDR3 nucleotides are TGTGCCAGTCAACAGGCCGGACAGGGCAATCAGCCCCAGCATTTT. The genes are TRBV28 and TRBJ1-5, with 7 bases that match TRBD1. The germline V gene encodes CDR1 MDHEN and CDR2 SYDVKM. This CDR3 has 15 amino acids. With V trimmed by 9 bases and J by 2 bases, 10 bases remained unmatched.

The chain is built from TRBV19 and TRBJ2-4; tentative D call: TRBD1 (6 bases). V dropped 4 bases and J dropped 8 bases, with 12 bases sitting between them. The CDR3 contains 13 residues. In germline, CDR1 is LNHDA, CDR2 SQIVND (reference sequence). The CDR3 is CASSNQGSDIQYF. The CDR3 DNA sequence: TGTGCCAGTAGTAATCAGGGGTCAGACATTCAGTACTTC.

Concerning this clone: Other DNA sequences within the sample encode an identical CDR3. DNA for the CDR3: TGTGCCAGCTCCAGATATGGCTACACCTTC. Protein: CASSRYGYTF. V gene TRBV28 combines with J gene TRBJ1-2, with D uncertain. V dropped 8 bases and J dropped 5 bases, with 6 bases sitting between them. CDR3 length: 10 residues. Germline CDR1 reads MDHEN; CDR2 reads SYDVKM.

The chain joins TRBV24-1 to TRBJ2-5; D possibly corresponds to TRBD2 (6 bases). This CDR3 has 12 amino acids. The germline V gene has CDR1 KGHDR and CDR2 SFDVKD. Trimming pared 9 bases from V and 5 bases from J, leaving 12 bases between. The CDR3 sequence: CATRGVAETQYF. The CDR3 DNA is TGTGCCACCCGCGGGGTAGCGGAGACCCAGTACTTC.

With respect to this clone: A read error may produce the germline difference seen at one junction end. The chain recombines TRBV5-3 with TRBJ1-1; 7 bases fit TRBD1. TRBV5-3 is labeled an ORF, and its function is uncertain. The CDR3 extends over 14 amino acids. The CDR3 here is CVRSQDRRNTEAFF. CDR3 sequence (DNA): TGTGTCAGAAGCCAGGACAGGCGGAACACTGAAGCTTTCTTT.